This TCR beta chain appears in the sequencing data of a study of T cells in Graves' hyperthyroidism and ophthalmopathy. Study observations and caveats: The model predicted ophthalmopathy a median approximately 6 months before onset.

There are many counts of this clonotype. As yet, its antigen is unknown. Uncontrolled infection, other autoimmune disease, pregnancy or lactation excluded patients. The CDR3 consists of 15 residues. From germline, CDR1 is PRHDT and CDR2 FYEKMQ (reference sequence). V was clipped by 5 bases and J by 5 bases; unmatched bases: 8. Template material for amplifying TCR beta CDR3 regions consisted of RNA transcripts. When the TCR CDR3 underwent first-round RT-PCR, the HTBI primer set was used. TCRdb ran MiXCR on the multiplex PCR reads and lists one entry per CDR3 protein. The table has about 400,000 distinct CDR3 sequences, 15% to 17% seen once.

The receptor's source is a woman between 18 and 29 years old with Graves' hyperthyroidism. The specimen was blood. The chain recombines TRBV13 with TRBJ2-5, with 10 nucleotides matching TRBD1. DNA of the CDR3: TGTGCCAGCAGCACCCAGACAGGGGGCTCCGAGACCCAGTACTTC. As protein: CASSTQTGGSETQYF.